This T cell receptor (beta chain) originates from a study of shared clonotypes between healthy human individuals. Study summary: Each donor's CD8 memory used one plate, CD8 naive two, each CD4 subset three.

Positive CCR7 selection of CD45RO-negative cells yielded the naive CD8 cells, and terminally differentiated effector memory CD45RA+ cells were excluded. Broader study findings: Non-shared clonotypes had lower generation probabilities than clonotypes shared by all four sorted-subset donors. Four donors had about 5% of their naive CD4 clonotypes in common. Only blood was sampled; tissue repertoires likely differ.

Per germline, CDR1 SGHKS and CDR2 YYEKEE (reference sequence). The CDR3 runs to 15 residues. V was trimmed by 0 bases and J by 2 bases, leaving 9 bases between them. The data were produced by immunoSEQ multiplex PCR, yet TCRdb's version contains in-frame clones alone and is incomplete. This sample has 1.5 million to 2.5 million clones, with over 85% found just once. This clone was detected only a few times. Antigen unknown. The rearrangement links TRBV5-5 to TRBJ1-3; D is unresolved. The receptor's source is a man younger than 30 in good health. What was sequenced was naive CD8+ T cells sorted from blood. CDR3 sequence (DNA): TGTGCCAGCAGCTTGGACCTAGGTACTGGAAACACCATATATTTT. Its protein product is CASSLDLGTGNTIYF.